The 28 T cell receptor beta chains below come from one sample, sequenced in a study of circulating and synovial CD4+ cells in juvenile arthritis (TCRdb year 2014). Library creation used the immunoSEQ multiplex PCR assay. Not all clones reach the TCRdb copy of this immuneACCESS table, which keeps in-frame sequences only. Checked studies attribute under half of the gap to unresolved V genes and leave the rest unexplained. In this sample the table shows some 35,000 clones, 95% to 96% of which occur a single time. The ten largest clones add up to around 0.17% of the sample. The sample consisted of CD4+ T cells from blood. The receptor source for this set is a human donor with juvenile idiopathic arthritis.

The chain is built from TRBV6-1 and TRBJ2-3, with D perhaps matching TRBD2 (5 bases). This CDR3 region has 14 residues. The V gene lost 7 bases and the J gene lost 2 bases, with 13 bases spanning the gap. CDR1 and CDR2 (germline): MNHNS, SASEGT. This CDR3 reads CASNTRAPTDTQYF. The CDR3 nucleotides read TGTGCCAGCAATACGAGGGCTCCCACAGATACGCAGTATTTT.

This clone came up once. The chain links TRBV9 to TRBJ2-5, with TRBD2 identical over 8 bases. Germline CDR1 SGDLS, CDR2 YYNGEE. Losses at the gene ends were 4 bases for V and 2 bases for J; bases not matched to a gene: 13. The CDR3 covers 17 residues. CDR3 in amino acids: CASSWGMASGYQETQYF. The CDR3 DNA reads TGTGCCAGCAGCTGGGGCATGGCTAGCGGGTATCAAGAGACCCAGTACTTC.

The rearrangement links TRBV7-2 to TRBJ1-2, with D possibly matching TRBD1 (6 bases). Germline lookup yields CDR1 SGHTA and CDR2 FQGNSA. V lost 5 bases and J 6 bases, leaving 16 bases between the germline ends. The CDR3 has 14 residues. CDR3 DNA sequence: TGTGCCAGCAGCCGAAACGGGGCAGGGGATGGCTACACCTTC. Amino acids: CASSRNGAGDGYTF.

The chain has TRBV28 and TRBJ2-5, with TRBD2 as a possible D gene (5 bases). The CDR3 consists of 12 residues. Trimming took 6 bases from V and 5 from J, leaving 10 bases between them. Germline CDR1 reads MDHEN; CDR2 reads SYDVKM. The CDR3 loop reads CASRRAGETQYF. The CDR3 DNA sequence: TGTGCCAGCAGGAGGGCTGGGGAGACCCAGTACTTC.

V is TRBV6-5 and J is TRBJ1-1; D gene ambiguous. CDR3 length: 13 residues. Germline CDR1 and CDR2: MNHEY and SVGAGI. The ends were cut back, 0 bases at V and 4 bases at J, with 6 bases in the middle. CDR3 DNA: TGTGCCAGCAGTTACTCGCGTTCCACTGAAGCTTTCTTT. Protein sequence: CASSYSRSTEAFF.

The chain is built from TRBV2 and TRBJ1-6; tentative D call: TRBD1 (5 bases). Between the trimmed V and J ends, which lost 6 bases and 9 bases, there was a span of 21 bases. The germline gives CDR1 SNHLY, CDR2 FYNNEI. The CDR3 length is 16 residues. The CDR3 here is CASRGTRTRDGSPLHF. In nucleotides, the CDR3 is TGTGCCAGCAGGGGCACCCGGACCAGGGATGGTTCACCCCTCCACTTT.

The V and J genes are TRBV5-8 and TRBJ2-7, with D possibly TRBD2 on 7 matching bases. The CDR3 totals 15 residues. The germline V gene has CDR1 SGHTS and CDR2 YDEGEE. V was clipped by 7 bases and J by 0 bases, with 17 bases between them. This CDR3 reads CASRRPGGPSYEQYF. As DNA, the CDR3 is TGTGCCAGCCGCCGCCCGGGGGGCCCCTCCTACGAGCAGTACTTC.

As for this clone: Because it lacks the conserved phenylalanine or tryptophan at the end, this CDR3 is likely a read error. V gene TRBV4-3 combines with J gene TRBJ1-2, with 9 bases identical to TRBD1. Germline CDR1 is LGHNA and CDR2 is YSLEER. The CDR3 loop spans 13 amino acids. V lost 3 bases to trimming and J lost 7 bases; unmatched junction nucleotides: 3. The CDR3 protein is CASSQMTGGGYTL. DNA of the CDR3: TGCGCCAGCAGCCAGATGACAGGGGGTGGCTACACCCTC.

The V gene is TRBV2, the J gene TRBJ2-7; tentatively, D is TRBD2 (5 bases). V was clipped by 6 bases and J by 3 bases, with 24 bases between them. The CDR3 runs to 17 residues. CDR1 is SNHLY and CDR2 is FYNNEI in the germline V gene. The CDR3 bases are TGTGCCAGCAGGAAGGAGGACTTACTCTCAAGGAGCTACGAGCAGTACTTC. It codes for CASRKEDLLSRSYEQYF. Full variable domain (remainder filled in from reference TRBV2 and TRBJ2-7): EPEVTQTPSHQVTQMGQEVILRCVPISNHLYFYWYRQILGQKVEFLVSFYNNEISEKSEIFDDQFSVERPDGSNFTLKIRSTKLEDSAMYFCASRKEDLLSRSYEQYFGPGTRLTVT.

The J gene is TRBJ2-1, the V gene TRBV7-3; TRBD1 matches at 7 bases. The J segment lost 5 bases and the V segment lost 2 bases, leaving 6 bases of the junction unmatched. This CDR3 comprises 15 residues. The germline CDR1 and CDR2 sequences are SGHTA and FQGTGA. CDR3 residues: CASSLPGTDNNEQFF. CDR3 nucleotide sequence: TGTGCCAGCAGCTTACCCGGGACAGACAACAATGAGCAGTTCTTC.

The V and J genes are TRBV19 and TRBJ1-1; D is ambiguous. Per the germline V gene, CDR1 is LNHDA and CDR2 is SQIVND (reference sequence). The CDR3 consists of 13 residues. V gave up 8 bases and J gave up 4 bases, with 14 bases separating them. As DNA, the CDR3 is TGTGCCAGTGCAAAACAAAAGTCCACTGAAGCTTTCTTT. It encodes CASAKQKSTEAFF.

This chain joins TRBV11-3 and TRBJ2-2; maybe TRBD1 (6 bases). V dropped 5 bases and J dropped 6 bases, with 16 bases sitting between them. Germline V gene lookup returns CDR1 SGHNT and CDR2 YENEEA. CDR3 length: 15 amino acids. The CDR3 DNA reads as TGTGCCAGCAGCCCTCGAGGGGGATCCCCCGGGGAGCTGTTTTTT. Residues: CASSPRGGSPGELFF.

V and J are TRBV6-5 and TRBJ2-2; 7 bases are shared with TRBD1. Per the germline V gene, CDR1 is MNHEY and CDR2 is SVGAGI. The CDR3 sequence is 15 residues long. The trim removed 3 bases at V and 6 bases at J, leaving 7 bases unmatched. The CDR3 nucleotides read TGTGCCAGCAGTTATGAGGGGGCATGGGCCGGGGAGCTGTTTTTT. Translation gives CASSYEGAWAGELFF.

This chain joins TRBV9 and TRBJ2-5, with 7 bases fitting TRBD1. In germline, CDR1 is SGDLS, CDR2 YYNGEE. The V segment lost 3 bases and the J segment 5 bases; nucleotides outside the gene matches: 13. This CDR3 has 16 amino acids. The CDR3 here is CASSESRQGEWETQYF. In DNA form, the CDR3 reads TGTGCCAGCAGCGAGTCGAGACAGGGAGAGTGGGAGACCCAGTACTTC.

The rearrangement links TRBV5-6 to TRBJ2-3, with D maybe TRBD2 (6 bases). Trimming took 0 bases from V and 3 from J, leaving 11 bases between them. Germline V CDR1 and CDR2: SGHDT, YYEEEE. There are 15 residues in the CDR3. This CDR3 is CASSLALGGTDTQYF. The CDR3 bases are TGTGCCAGCAGCTTGGCCTTGGGGGGAACAGATACGCAGTATTTT.

The chain recombines TRBV6-5 with TRBJ1-1; unclear D gene. V was cut by 5 bases and J by 0 bases, with 10 bases left in between. Germline V gene lookup returns CDR1 MNHEY and CDR2 SVGAGI. The CDR3 contains 14 residues. CDR3 nucleotides: TGTGCCAGCAGTCGGGGAGGGCTGAACACTGAAGCTTTCTTT. Translated: CASSRGGLNTEAFF.

The CDR3, as DNA: TGTGCCAGCAGCCCCCTGGAGAACGCCTACGAGCAGTACTTC. This codes for CASSPLENAYEQYF. The chain links TRBV5-6 to TRBJ2-7; the D is unclear. V was clipped by 4 bases and J by 2 bases, with 13 bases between them. The length of the CDR3 is 14 residues. The germline V gene has CDR1 SGHDT and CDR2 YYEEEE.

The CDR3 sequence is CASSYSRTGFSEAFF. In DNA, the CDR3 is TGTGCCAGCAGTTATTCCCGGACAGGGTTTTCGGAAGCTTTCTTT. The chain uses TRBV6-5 and TRBJ1-1, with TRBD1 matching over 8 bases. Germline lookup yields CDR1 MNHEY and CDR2 SVGAGI. Unmatched junction bases numbered 11, after V lost 3 bases and J lost 8 bases. The CDR3 spans 15 residues.

The V gene is TRBV20-1, the J gene TRBJ2-7, with D tentatively TRBD2 (5 bases). Germline V gene data show CDR1 as DFQATT and CDR2 as SNEGSKA (reference sequence). This CDR3 contains 11 residues. The CDR3 protein is CSASPGYEQYF. The CDR3 nucleotides read TGCAGCGCGAGCCCGGGGTACGAGCAGTACTTC.

The chain carries TRBV5-4 and TRBJ1-1; weak D call: TRBD1 (6 bases). The V gene lost 4 bases and the J gene lost 5 bases, with 15 bases spanning the gap. In germline, CDR1 is SGHNT, CDR2 YYREEE (reference sequence). CDR3 length: 14 amino acids. The CDR3 coding sequence is TGTGCCAGCAGCAGCGGGGTTACAGGGACTGAAGCTTTCTTT. It translates to CASSSGVTGTEAFF.

This clone has just one count. This chain links TRBV6-6 with TRBJ2-5; perhaps TRBD1 as D (7 bases). In germline, CDR1 is MNHNY, CDR2 SVGAGI (reference sequence). CDR3 length equals 12 residues. V was clipped by 5 bases and J by 5 bases, with 9 bases between them. For the CDR3, the DNA is TGTGCCAGCAGTCAGGGGGGCGAGACCCAGTACTTC. Translating it yields CASSQGGETQYF.

V is TRBV5-1 and J is TRBJ2-7, with a possible D match to TRBD2 (5 bases). CDR3 length: 16 residues. V lost 2 bases and J lost 0, with 15 bases in between. Germline CDR1 reads SGHRS; CDR2 reads YFSETQ. CDR3 nucleotide sequence: TGCGCCAGCAGCTTAACGGCGGGCCGAAGCTCCTACGAGCAGTACTTC. Amino acids: CASSLTAGRSSYEQYF.

The chain carries TRBV11-3 and TRBJ1-1, with 8 positions matching TRBD1. The ends lost 10 bases at V and 1 base at J; junction bases unmatched: 5. The V gene's germline CDR1 is SGHNT and CDR2 YENEEA. The CDR3 has 13 residues. DNA of the CDR3: TGTGCCATCAAGGACAGGGAGAACACTGAAGCTTTCTTT. It specifies CAIKDRENTEAFF.

V and J are TRBV28 and TRBJ1-1; TRBD1 is a possible D gene (5 bases). The V and J ends lost 7 bases and 5 bases respectively, with 11 bases between them. Germline CDR1 MDHEN, CDR2 SYDVKM. The CDR3 is made up of 12 amino acids. Written as DNA, the CDR3 is TGTGCCAGCAATTTCAGGGCTACTGAAGCTTTCTTT. This codes for CASNFRATEAFF.

This chain joins TRBV6-5 and TRBJ2-6; possibly TRBD1 for D (6 bases). Germline V CDR1 and CDR2: MNHEY, SVGAGI. The V end lost 5 bases, the J end lost 1 base, and 9 bases lay between the germline ends. This CDR3 region has 15 residues. The CDR3, as DNA: TGTGCCAGCAGTCAGGGGACATCTGGGGCCAACGTCCTGACTTTC. It translates to CASSQGTSGANVLTF.

The genes are TRBV6-5 and TRBJ2-7, with 13 bases that match TRBD2. The germline gives CDR1 MNHEY, CDR2 SVGAGI. This CDR3 region has 14 residues. V dropped 4 bases and J dropped 3; count of bases not matched to a gene: 0. As DNA, the CDR3 is TGTGCCAGCAGTTGGACTAGCGGGAGCTACGAGCAGTACTTC. Translated: CASSWTSGSYEQYF.

This chain uses TRBV7-6 with TRBJ1-2, with TRBD1 matching 9 bases. The CDR3 is made up of 15 amino acids. V was clipped by 5 bases and J by 5 bases; unmatched bases: 9. Germline CDR1 reads SGHVS; CDR2 reads FNYEAQ. CDR3 in DNA: TGTGCCAGCAGCCTTGATACAGGGGGCGTTTATGGCTACACCTTC. This translates into CASSLDTGGVYGYTF.

The V call is TRBV7-2, the J call TRBJ2-7; TRBD1 is a possible D gene (5 bases). There are 15 residues in the CDR3. V gave up 2 bases and J gave up 5 bases, with 16 bases separating them. CDR1 SGHTA and CDR2 FQGNSA come from the germline V gene. The DNA of the CDR3 is TGTGCCAGCAGCTTATCGTCCAGGGTGGCCAACGAGCAGTACTTC. It is translated as CASSLSSRVANEQYF.